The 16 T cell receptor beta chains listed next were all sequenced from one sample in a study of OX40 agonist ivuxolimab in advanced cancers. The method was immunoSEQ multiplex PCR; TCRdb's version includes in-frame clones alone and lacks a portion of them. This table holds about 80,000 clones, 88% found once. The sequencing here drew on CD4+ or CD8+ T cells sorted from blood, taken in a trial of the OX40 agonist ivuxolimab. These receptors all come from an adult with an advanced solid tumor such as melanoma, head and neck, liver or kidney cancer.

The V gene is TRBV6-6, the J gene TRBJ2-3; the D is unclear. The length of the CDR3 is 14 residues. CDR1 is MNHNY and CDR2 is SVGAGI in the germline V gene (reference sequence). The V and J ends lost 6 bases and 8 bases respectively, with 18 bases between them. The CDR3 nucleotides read TGTGCCAGCAGCCCCCAGTCGCTTGGTTCTACGCAGTATTTT. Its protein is CASSPQSLGSTQYF.

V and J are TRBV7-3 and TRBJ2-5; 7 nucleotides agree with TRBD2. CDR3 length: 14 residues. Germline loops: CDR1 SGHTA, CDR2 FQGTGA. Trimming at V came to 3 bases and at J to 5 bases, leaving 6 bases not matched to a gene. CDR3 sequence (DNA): TGTGCCAGCAGCTTTAGGGCGGGGGAGGAGACCCAGTACTTC. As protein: CASSFRAGEETQYF.

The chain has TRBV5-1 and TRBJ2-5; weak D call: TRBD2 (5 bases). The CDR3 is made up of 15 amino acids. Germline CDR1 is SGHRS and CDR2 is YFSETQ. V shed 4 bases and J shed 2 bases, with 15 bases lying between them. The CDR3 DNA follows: TGCGCCAGCAGCCCCGGCGGGTCGGGGCAAGAGACCCAGTACTTC. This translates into CASSPGGSGQETQYF.

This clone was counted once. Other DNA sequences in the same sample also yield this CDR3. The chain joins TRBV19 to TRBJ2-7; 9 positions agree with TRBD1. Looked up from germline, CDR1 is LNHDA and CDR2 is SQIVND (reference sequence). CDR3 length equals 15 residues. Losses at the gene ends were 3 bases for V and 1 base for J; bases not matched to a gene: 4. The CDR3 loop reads CASSILGQGSYEQYF. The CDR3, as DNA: TGTGCCAGTAGTATCCTGGGACAGGGATCCTACGAGCAGTACTTC.

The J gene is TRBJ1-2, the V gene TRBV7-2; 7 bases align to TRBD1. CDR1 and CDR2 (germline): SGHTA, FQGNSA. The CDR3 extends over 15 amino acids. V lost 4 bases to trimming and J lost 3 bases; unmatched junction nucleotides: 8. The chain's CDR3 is CASSSVAGGDYGYTF. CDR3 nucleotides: TGTGCCAGCAGCTCCGTTGCAGGGGGGGACTATGGCTACACCTTC.

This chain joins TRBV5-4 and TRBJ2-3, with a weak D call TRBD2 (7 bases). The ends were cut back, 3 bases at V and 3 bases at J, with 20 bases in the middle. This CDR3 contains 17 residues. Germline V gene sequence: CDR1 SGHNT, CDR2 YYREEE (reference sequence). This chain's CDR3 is CASSSGLVGAGTDTQYF. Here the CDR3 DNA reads TGTGCCAGCAGCTCTGGACTAGTGGGGGCGGGGACAGATACGCAGTATTTT.

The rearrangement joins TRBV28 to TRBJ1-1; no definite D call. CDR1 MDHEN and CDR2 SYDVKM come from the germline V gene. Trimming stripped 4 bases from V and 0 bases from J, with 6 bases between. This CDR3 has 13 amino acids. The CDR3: CASSSSMNTEAFF. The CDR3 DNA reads TGTGCCAGCAGTTCCTCGATGAACACTGAAGCTTTCTTT.

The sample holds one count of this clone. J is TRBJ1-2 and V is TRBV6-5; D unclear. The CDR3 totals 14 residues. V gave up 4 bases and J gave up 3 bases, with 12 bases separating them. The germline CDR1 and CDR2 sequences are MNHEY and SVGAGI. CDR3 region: CASSSGGSDYGYTF. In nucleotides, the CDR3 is TGTGCCAGCAGTTCGGGAGGGTCAGACTATGGCTACACCTTC.

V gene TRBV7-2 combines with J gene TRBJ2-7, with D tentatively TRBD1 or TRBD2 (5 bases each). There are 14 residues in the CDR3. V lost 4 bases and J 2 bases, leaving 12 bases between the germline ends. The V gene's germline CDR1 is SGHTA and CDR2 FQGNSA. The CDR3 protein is CASSYGTGPYEQYF. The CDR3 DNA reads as TGTGCCAGCAGCTACGGGACGGGCCCCTACGAGCAGTACTTC.

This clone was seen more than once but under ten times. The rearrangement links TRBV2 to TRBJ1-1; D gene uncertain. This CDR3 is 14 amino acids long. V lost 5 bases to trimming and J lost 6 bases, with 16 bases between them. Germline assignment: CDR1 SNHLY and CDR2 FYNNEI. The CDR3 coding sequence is TGTGCCAGCAGTCCCACACCTACTATCCCTGAAGCTTTCTTT. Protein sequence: CASSPTPTIPEAFF. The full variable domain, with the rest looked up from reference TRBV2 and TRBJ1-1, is EPEVTQTPSHQVTQMGQEVILRCVPISNHLYFYWYRQILGQKVEFLVSFYNNEISEKSEIFDDQFSVERPDGSNFTLKIRSTKLEDSAMYFCASSPTPTIPEAFFGQGTRLTVV.

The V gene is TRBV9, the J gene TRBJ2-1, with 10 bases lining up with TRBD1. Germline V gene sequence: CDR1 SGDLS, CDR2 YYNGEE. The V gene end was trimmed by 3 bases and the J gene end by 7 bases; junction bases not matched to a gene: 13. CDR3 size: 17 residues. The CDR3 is CASSAGTGARGSNEQFF. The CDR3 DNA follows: TGTGCCAGCAGCGCCGGGACAGGGGCCCGGGGTTCGAATGAGCAGTTCTTC.

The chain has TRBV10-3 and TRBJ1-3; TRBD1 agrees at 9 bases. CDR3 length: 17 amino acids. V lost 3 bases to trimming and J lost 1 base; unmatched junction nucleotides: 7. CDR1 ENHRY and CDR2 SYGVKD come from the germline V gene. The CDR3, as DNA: TGTGCCATCAGTGACTACGACAGGGGGGGATCTGGAAACACCATATATTTT. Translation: CAISDYDRGGSGNTIYF.

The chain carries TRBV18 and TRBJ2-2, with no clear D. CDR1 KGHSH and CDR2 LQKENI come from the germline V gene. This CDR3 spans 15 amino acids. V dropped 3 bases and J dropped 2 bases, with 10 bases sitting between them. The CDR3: CASSPTRPNTGELFF. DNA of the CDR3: TGTGCCAGCTCACCGACCCGGCCCAACACCGGGGAGCTGTTTTTT.

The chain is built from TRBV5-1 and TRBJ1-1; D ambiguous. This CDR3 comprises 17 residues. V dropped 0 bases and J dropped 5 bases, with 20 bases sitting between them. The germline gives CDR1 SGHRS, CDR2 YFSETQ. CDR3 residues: CASSLESRPGKWTEAFF. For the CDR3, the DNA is TGCGCCAGCAGCTTGGAATCCAGGCCCGGGAAATGGACTGAAGCTTTCTTT.

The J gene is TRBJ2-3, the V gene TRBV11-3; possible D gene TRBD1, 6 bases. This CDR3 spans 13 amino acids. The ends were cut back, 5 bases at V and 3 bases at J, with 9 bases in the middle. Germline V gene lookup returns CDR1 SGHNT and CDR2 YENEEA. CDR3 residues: CASSGGRTDTQYF. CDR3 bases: TGTGCCAGCAGCGGGGGCCGTACAGATACGCAGTATTTT. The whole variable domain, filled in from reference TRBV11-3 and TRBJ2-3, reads EAGVVQSPRYKIIEKKQPVAFWCNPISGHNTLYWYLQNLGQGPELLIRYENEEAVDDSQLPKDRFSAERLKGVDSTLKIQPAELGDSAVYLCASSGGRTDTQYFGPGTRLTVL.

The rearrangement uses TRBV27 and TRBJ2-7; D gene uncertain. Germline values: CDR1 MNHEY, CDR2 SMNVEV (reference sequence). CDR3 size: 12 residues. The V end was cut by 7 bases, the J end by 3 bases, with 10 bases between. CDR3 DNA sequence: TGTGCCAGCATTGACCGAAACTACGAGCAGTACTTC. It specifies CASIDRNYEQYF.